The 20 T cell receptor beta chains given below trace back to one sample, sequenced in a study of cytomegalovirus exposure and HLA in healthy donors. PCR primers comprised 60 Vbeta and 13 Jbeta primers. Some clones are missing from TCRdb's copy, which holds only in-frame ones; the method was immunoSEQ multiplex PCR. The sample shows approximately 100,000 clones, roughly 76% of them seen only once. Sample: PBMCs. These receptors were taken from a woman aged 50 to 60 in good health and CMV-seropositive.

This clone was found once. This rearrangement joins TRBV11-3 to TRBJ2-1; TRBD2 is a possible D gene (7 bases). Germline loops: CDR1 SGHNT, CDR2 YENEEA. With 8 bases removed from V and 0 bases from J, the gap between germline ends came to 17 bases. The CDR3 sequence is 16 residues long. The CDR3 loop reads CASSGASGVSYNEQFF. For the CDR3, the DNA is TGTGCCAGCTCAGGGGCTAGCGGAGTCTCCTACAATGAGCAGTTCTTC.

The rearrangement joins TRBV7-2 to TRBJ2-7; maybe TRBD1 (6 bases). The CDR3 loop spans 14 amino acids. V lost 4 bases and J lost 3, with 13 bases in between. Looked up from germline, CDR1 is SGHTA and CDR2 is FQGNSA. The CDR3 nucleotides read TGTGCCAGCAGCTCGCAGGGGTTACTCTACGAGCAGTACTTC. It translates to CASSSQGLLYEQYF.

The chain joins TRBV2 to TRBJ2-5, with 11 bases lining up with TRBD1. The V and J ends lost 8 bases and 4 bases, in that order; junction bases with no gene match: 6. Germline CDR1 reads SNHLY; CDR2 reads FYNNEI. This CDR3 is built from 14 residues. The CDR3 here is CASSGQGARETQYF. In DNA form, the CDR3 reads TGTGCCAGCTCCGGACAGGGGGCGAGAGAGACCCAGTACTTC.

The chain joins TRBV2 to TRBJ1-1; TRBD1 is a possible D gene (6 bases). The length of the CDR3 is 15 residues. The V gene's germline CDR1 is SNHLY and CDR2 FYNNEI. V shed 7 bases and J shed 0 bases, with 15 bases lying between them. CDR3 coding DNA: TGTGCCAGCAATCTTGGGGGGGCAATGAACACTGAAGCTTTCTTT. As protein: CASNLGGAMNTEAFF.

The chain carries TRBV11-2 and TRBJ2-1; 8 bases agree with TRBD1. The CDR3 has 14 residues. CDR1 is SGHAT, CDR2 FQNNGV, per germline. After removal of 4 bases from V and 7 bases from J, the junction contained 6 bases not matched to a gene. CDR3 sequence reads: CASSSQGGANEQFF. The DNA of the CDR3 is TGTGCCAGCAGCTCACAGGGGGGAGCGAATGAGCAGTTCTTC.

The V gene is TRBV18, the J gene TRBJ2-5, with TRBD2 matching over 7 bases. The germline V gene has CDR1 KGHSH and CDR2 LQKENI. The CDR3 is 14 amino acids. V shed 5 bases and J 5 bases; nucleotides not matched to a gene: 8. This chain's CDR3 is CASSSSGDDETQYF. DNA of the CDR3: TGTGCCAGCTCATCAAGCGGGGATGATGAGACCCAGTACTTC.

The chain carries TRBV19 and TRBJ2-1; 9 bases are shared with TRBD2. Per the germline V gene, CDR1 is LNHDA and CDR2 is SQIVND (reference sequence). V shed 3 bases, J shed 8 bases, and the junction held 5 bases outside the gene matches. This CDR3 is built from 14 residues. The CDR3 sequence is CASSMVAGAYEQFF. The CDR3 nucleotides read TGTGCCAGTAGTATGGTAGCGGGAGCCTATGAGCAGTTCTTC. The full variable domain, with the rest looked up from reference TRBV19 and TRBJ2-1, is DGGITQSPKYLFRKEGQNVTLSCEQNLNHDAMYWYRQDPGQGLRLIYYSQIVNDFQKGDIAEGYSVSREKKESFPLTVTSAQKNPTAFYLCASSMVAGAYEQFFGPGTRLTVL.

This chain connects TRBV4-3 to TRBJ2-7; a possible D gene is TRBD1 (5 bases). V was trimmed by 0 bases and J by 3 bases, leaving 12 bases between them. In germline, CDR1 is LGHNA, CDR2 YSLEER. This CDR3 region has 15 residues. The CDR3 loop reads CASSQERGAHYEQYF. The DNA of the CDR3 is TGCGCCAGCAGCCAAGAAAGGGGCGCGCACTACGAGCAGTACTTC.

The chain combines TRBV5-1 with TRBJ2-3; 7 nucleotides match TRBD2. This CDR3 is 15 amino acids long. V trimming: 1 base; J trimming: 4 bases; junction bases outside the gene matches: 6. Germline CDR1 and CDR2: SGHRS and YFSETQ. CDR3 protein: CASSLPSGNADTQYF. CDR3 sequence (DNA): TGCGCCAGCAGCTTGCCGAGCGGGAACGCAGATACGCAGTATTTT.

This clone was recorded a few times. The V and J genes are TRBV10-3 and TRBJ1-5; maybe TRBD1 (5 bases). V was cut by 0 bases and J by 6 bases, with 9 bases left in between. Germline loops: CDR1 ENHRY, CDR2 SYGVKD. This CDR3 contains 14 residues. The CDR3 sequence: CAISESGGTQPQHF. The CDR3 region has the DNA TGTGCCATCAGTGAGTCTGGGGGGACTCAGCCCCAGCATTTT.

The rearrangement joins TRBV5-1 to TRBJ1-3; TRBD1 matches at 9 bases. With V trimmed by 2 bases and J by 0 bases, 6 bases remained unmatched. Germline CDR1 reads SGHRS; CDR2 reads YFSETQ. This CDR3 comprises 17 residues. The CDR3 spells CASSLTGGTSSGNTIYF. CDR3 DNA sequence: TGCGCCAGCAGCTTAACAGGGGGCACCTCCTCTGGAAACACCATATATTTT.

This chain connects TRBV10-2 to TRBJ2-7, with 7 bases lining up with TRBD1. The CDR3 spans 13 residues. V trimming: 8 bases; J trimming: 2 bases; junction bases outside the gene matches: 6. The germline gives CDR1 WSHSY, CDR2 SAAADI. The CDR3 reads CASPGQSPYEQYF. The CDR3 nucleotides are TGCGCCAGCCCGGGACAGTCGCCCTACGAGCAGTACTTC.

This clone was counted only a few times. This chain connects TRBV5-1 to TRBJ1-1, with D perhaps matching TRBD1 (6 bases). Trimming removed 7 bases at V and 0 bases at J, with 13 bases between. The CDR3 loop spans 14 amino acids. In germline, CDR1 is SGHRS, CDR2 YFSETQ. CDR3 sequence: CASRGAGVNTEAFF. In nucleotides, the CDR3 is TGCGCCAGCCGGGGGGCAGGGGTGAACACTGAAGCTTTCTTT.

Comment on this clone: A junction end diverges from the germline sequence, so it may reflect a read error. The chain has TRBV7-9 and TRBJ2-5, with D perhaps TRBD1 (6 bases). The CDR3 is 16 amino acids. Germline CDR1 SEHNR, CDR2 FQNEAQ (reference sequence). CDR3: CSSSFYRTVIQETQYF. CDR3 coding DNA: TGTTCCAGCAGCTTTTACAGGACAGTAATCCAAGAGACCCAGTACTTC.

This clone was counted only a few times. The chain recombines TRBV6-7 with TRBJ2-7; D gene uncertain. TRBV6-7 falls under the ORF class, with uncertain function. Between the trimmed V and J ends, which lost 0 bases and 3 bases, there was a span of 9 bases. CDR3 length equals 14 residues. The CDR3 region has the DNA TGTGCCAGCAGTTACTCCGACAATATCTACGAGCAGTACTTC. Amino acids: CASSYSDNIYEQYF.

This clone was recorded a few times. This CDR3 is CASSAQGSGNTIYF. CDR3 nucleotides: TGCGCCAGCAGCGCGCAGGGGTCTGGAAACACCATATATTTT. The chain uses TRBV5-1 and TRBJ1-3; D might be TRBD1 (6 bases). Germline CDR1 is SGHRS and CDR2 is YFSETQ. There are 14 residues in the CDR3. The V end was cut by 4 bases, the J end by 1 base, with 9 bases between.

This chain uses TRBV7-9 with TRBJ2-4, with no clear D. CDR1 is SEHNR and CDR2 is FQNEAQ in the germline V gene (reference sequence). The CDR3 is 11 amino acids. The ends were cut back, 5 bases at V and 6 bases at J, with 5 bases in the middle. CDR3 in DNA: TGTGCCAGCAGCCCCGGAAACATTCAGTACTTC. This encodes CASSPGNIQYF.

V usage is TRBV9 and J usage is TRBJ2-5, with 11 bases lining up with TRBD1. The CDR3 loop spans 15 amino acids. Germline V gene lookup returns CDR1 SGDLS and CDR2 YYNGEE. Trimming removed 3 bases from V and 4 bases from J; junction bases left unmatched: 5. In nucleotides, the CDR3 is TGTGCCAGCAGCGGAGGGACAGGGGGATTAGAGACCCAGTACTTC. This sequence encodes CASSGGTGGLETQYF.

The chain is built from TRBV25-1 and TRBJ2-4; TRBD2 matches 11 bases. Per the germline V gene, CDR1 is MGHDK and CDR2 is SYGVNS. Unmatched junction bases numbered 4, after V lost 1 base and J lost 2 bases. There are 17 residues in the CDR3. The CDR3 region has the DNA TGTGCCAGCAGTGAATTAGCGGGAGGGCCAACCAAAAACATTCAGTACTTC. Protein sequence: CASSELAGGPTKNIQYF.

In this sample, this clone turned up a few times. Additional DNA sequences in this sample encode the identical CDR3. The V gene is TRBV5-6, the J gene TRBJ1-3; D unresolved. Looked up from germline, CDR1 is SGHDT and CDR2 is YYEEEE. The CDR3 has 12 residues. Trimming took off 0 bases at V and 7 bases at J, with 5 bases between the two ends. CDR3 sequence reads: CASSLGRNTIYF. CDR3 in DNA: TGTGCCAGCAGCTTGGGGCGGAACACCATATATTTT.